This entry lists 24 T cell receptor beta chains sequenced from one sample in a study of blood T cell repertoires in COVID-19. Clones were read by immunoSEQ multiplex PCR, and TCRdb kept only the in-frame ones, dropping some. The sample holds 70,000 or so clones; less than 95% are singletons and the top ten take under 6.5%. Sequenced sample: peripheral blood. These receptors originate from a woman aged 18-29 years with acute or convalescent COVID-19.

The J gene is TRBJ2-7, the V gene TRBV30; D is ambiguous. Trimming took 2 bases from V and 2 from J, leaving 7 bases between them. The CDR3 runs to 12 residues. Germline CDR1 is GTSNPN and CDR2 is SVGIG (reference sequence). The CDR3 loop reads CAWSLSAYEQYF. As DNA, the CDR3 is TGTGCCTGGAGTCTCTCTGCCTACGAGCAGTACTTC. The variable domain in full, completed from reference TRBV30 and TRBJ2-7, reads SQTIHQWPATLVQPVGSPLSLECTVEGTSNPNLYWYRQAAGRGLQLLFYSVGIGQISSEVPQNLSASRPQDRQFILSSKKLLLSDSGFYLCAWSLSAYEQYFGPGTRLTVT.

The chain is built from TRBV2 and TRBJ1-1; TRBD1 aligns across 7 bases. In germline, CDR1 is SNHLY, CDR2 FYNNEI. V gave up 4 bases and J gave up 14 bases; unmatched junction bases: 7. The CDR3 has 11 residues. Written as DNA, the CDR3 is TGTGCCAGCAGTGCAAGGACAGGTAAATTCTTT. Residues: CASSARTGKFF.

The chain joins TRBV30 to TRBJ1-1; 7 positions agree with TRBD1. The J segment lost 1 base and the V segment lost 3 bases, leaving 2 bases of the junction unmatched. The CDR3 totals 13 residues. Germline values: CDR1 GTSNPN, CDR2 SVGIG (reference sequence). This CDR3 is CAWRSGGNTEAFF. The CDR3 DNA follows: TGTGCCTGGAGATCAGGGGGGAACACTGAAGCTTTCTTT.

V is TRBV7-2 and J is TRBJ1-5; D is ambiguous. The CDR3 spans 17 residues. V lost 4 bases, J lost 3 bases, and 19 bases lay in between. From germline, CDR1 is SGHTA and CDR2 FQGNSA. The CDR3 loop reads CASSSSISDPLNQPQHF. The CDR3 nucleotides read TGTGCCAGCAGCTCTAGCATAAGCGACCCTCTCAATCAGCCCCAGCATTTT.

The V gene is TRBV4-2, the J gene TRBJ2-3, with D possibly being TRBD1 (6 bases). Looked up from germline, CDR1 is LGHNA and CDR2 is YNFKEQ. The V end lost 0 bases, the J end lost 4 bases, and 14 bases lay between the germline ends. This CDR3 has 16 residues. CDR3 nucleotides: TGTGCCAGCAGCCAAGAAGTACAGGGTGGAGCAGATACGCAGTATTTT. Translated, it gives CASSQEVQGGADTQYF.

V and J are TRBV5-4 and TRBJ2-2; 12 nucleotides align to TRBD2. The ends lost 4 bases at V and 5 bases at J; junction bases unmatched: 6. This CDR3 has 16 amino acids. Per the germline V gene, CDR1 is SGHNT and CDR2 is YYREEE (reference sequence). CDR3 in amino acids: CASSRGGLAGTGELFF. In DNA form, the CDR3 reads TGTGCCAGCAGCCGGGGCGGACTAGCGGGAACCGGGGAGCTGTTTTTT. The full variable domain, with the rest looked up from reference TRBV5-4 and TRBJ2-2, is ETGVTQSPTHLIKTRGQQVTLRCSSQSGHNTVSWYQQALGQGPQFIFQYYREEENGRGNFPPRFSGLQFPNYSSELNVNALELDDSALYLCASSRGGLAGTGELFFGEGSRLTVL.

V and J are TRBV28 and TRBJ2-7; D possibly corresponds to TRBD1 (6 bases). V lost 5 bases and J lost 4, with 15 bases in between. The CDR3 totals 14 residues. Germline CDR1 and CDR2: MDHEN and SYDVKM. The CDR3 nucleotides read TGTGCCAGCAGTGCCCAACAGGGAGCTTACGAGCAGTACTTC. It yields the protein CASSAQQGAYEQYF.

The chain recombines TRBV21-1 with TRBJ2-3; TRBD1, the table's D call, was not compared with the DNA. TRBV21-1 is a listed pseudogene. CDR3 length: 16 amino acids. This CDR3 is CASSKGGQGRPDTQYF. The CDR3 region has the DNA TGTGCCAGCAGCAAAGGGGGACAGGGGCGCCCAGATACGCAGTATTTT.

The chain recombines TRBV3-1 (or the pseudogene TRBV3-2) with TRBJ2-7; D is unclear. The CDR3 totals 11 residues. Between the trimmed V and J ends, which lost 4 bases and 3 bases, there was a span of 4 bases. Germline assignment: CDR1 LGHDT and CDR2 YNNKEL (reference sequence). In DNA form, the CDR3 reads TGTGCCAGCAGCCGACTCTACGAGCAGTACTTC. Protein: CASSRLYEQYF.

J is TRBJ2-1 and V is TRBV19; tentatively, D is TRBD2 (6 bases). Trimming removed 4 bases at V and 2 bases at J, with 12 bases between. Germline CDR1 LNHDA, CDR2 SQIVND (reference sequence). CDR3 length: 15 residues. This CDR3 is CASSRLADTYNEQFF. The CDR3, as DNA: TGTGCCAGTAGTAGGTTAGCGGATACCTACAATGAGCAGTTCTTC.

This clone was seen just once. This chain connects TRBV5-1 to TRBJ2-1; TRBD2 matches at 10 bases. Trimming took 4 bases from V and 1 from J; bases not matched to a gene: 5. The germline gives CDR1 SGHRS, CDR2 YFSETQ. The CDR3 sequence is 16 residues long. The chain's CDR3 is CASSTQAGGSYNEQFF. The CDR3 DNA reads TGCGCCAGCAGCACGCAAGCGGGGGGGTCCTACAATGAGCAGTTCTTC.

The rearrangement links TRBV6-5 to TRBJ1-1, with 10 bases aligning to TRBD1. Germline V gene sequence: CDR1 MNHEY, CDR2 SVGAGI. The CDR3 consists of 16 residues. With 0 bases clipped from V and 7 bases from J, the junction kept 8 bases outside the gene matches. The CDR3, as DNA: TGTGCCAGCAGTTACTCCGGGACAGGGGTCGGCAATGAAGCTTTCTTT. As protein: CASSYSGTGVGNEAFF.

The chain couples TRBV10-3 to TRBJ2-3; D gene unclear. The ends were cut back, 2 bases at V and 0 bases at J, with 12 bases in the middle. Germline lookup yields CDR1 ENHRY and CDR2 SYGVKD. The CDR3 totals 16 residues. CDR3 nucleotide sequence: TGTGCCATCAGTGAGGGTAGCCGAATTAGCACAGATACGCAGTATTTT. It translates to CAISEGSRISTDTQYF.

The chain links TRBV10-2 to TRBJ2-7; D unresolved. V was pared by 3 bases and J by 0 bases, with 15 bases between. The CDR3 loop spans 16 amino acids. In germline, CDR1 is WSHSY, CDR2 SAAADI. CDR3 amino acids: CASSEIRYESSYEQYF. Written as DNA, the CDR3 is TGCGCCAGCAGTGAAATACGGTACGAGAGCTCCTACGAGCAGTACTTC.

The chain uses TRBV18 and TRBJ1-3; tentatively, D is TRBD1 (6 bases). Trimming stripped 3 bases from V and 0 bases from J, with 6 bases between. Germline V gene lookup returns CDR1 KGHSH and CDR2 LQKENI. This CDR3 contains 14 residues. The CDR3 DNA reads TGTGCCAGCTCACCGGACAGCTCTGGAAACACCATATATTTT. This encodes CASSPDSSGNTIYF.

The V call is TRBV11-2, the J call TRBJ2-7, with 11 positions matching TRBD2. V shed 5 bases and J 5 bases; nucleotides not matched to a gene: 8. Germline loops: CDR1 SGHAT, CDR2 FQNNGV. This CDR3 has 15 residues. CDR3 nucleotide sequence: TGTGCCAGCAGCCTTAGCGGGGGGGGCTTGGACGAGCAGTACTTC. The encoded protein is CASSLSGGGLDEQYF.

V gene TRBV2 combines with J gene TRBJ1-6, with D tentatively TRBD1 (6 bases). The CDR3 totals 16 residues. Trimming pared 1 base from V and 6 bases from J, leaving 13 bases between. CDR1 and CDR2 from the germline V gene are SNHLY and FYNNEI. The CDR3 sequence is CASSEDRVDSNSPLHF. In nucleotides, the CDR3 is TGTGCCAGCAGTGAAGACAGGGTGGATAGTAATTCACCCCTCCACTTT.

The rearrangement links TRBV10-3 to TRBJ2-1; possibly TRBD2 for D (5 bases). V was clipped by 3 bases and J by 0 bases, with 12 bases between them. Germline CDR1 is ENHRY and CDR2 is SYGVKD. The CDR3 has 16 residues. As DNA, the CDR3 is TGTGCCATCAGTGATCCGACTATAAGCTCCTACAATGAGCAGTTCTTC. The encoded protein is CAISDPTISSYNEQFF.

The chain combines TRBV25-1 with TRBJ1-2, with D tentatively TRBD1 (5 bases). The germline V and J ends were trimmed by 1 base and 5 bases, with 14 bases remaining between them. This CDR3 has 15 amino acids. The germline CDR1 and CDR2 sequences are MGHDK and SYGVNS. The CDR3 is CASSESSTGAYGYTF. In DNA, the CDR3 is TGTGCCAGCAGTGAATCCTCGACTGGGGCTTATGGCTACACCTTC.

The CDR3 DNA follows: TGTGCCAGCAGCCAAGATTCCGCCCGGGGGAAGCAGTACTTC. As protein: CASSQDSARGKQYF. The rearrangement links TRBV14 to TRBJ2-7; a weak D match, TRBD2 (6 bases). The ends were cut back, 0 bases at V and 8 bases at J, with 14 bases in the middle. The CDR3 covers 14 residues. Germline V CDR1 and CDR2: SGHDN, FVKESK.

J is TRBJ2-1 and V is TRBV7-9; TRBD2 matches 10 bases. The V segment lost 1 base and the J segment 8 bases; nucleotides outside the gene matches: 5. The CDR3 is made up of 15 amino acids. Germline values: CDR1 SEHNR, CDR2 FQNEAQ (reference sequence). CDR3 DNA: TGTGCCAGCAGCTTAGTTCTAGCGGGAGCCCATGAGCAGTTCTTC. Translated: CASSLVLAGAHEQFF.

This sequence joins TRBV19 and TRBJ1-2; D perhaps matches TRBD1 (5 bases). The CDR3 sequence is 14 residues long. Germline V gene sequence: CDR1 LNHDA, CDR2 SQIVND (reference sequence). V dropped 3 bases and J dropped 0 bases, with 8 bases sitting between them. The CDR3 spells CASSIDSSNYGYTF. The CDR3 nucleotides are TGTGCCAGTAGTATCGACAGCTCTAACTATGGCTACACCTTC.

This clone has only one observation. V and J are TRBV5-1 and TRBJ1-1, with 7 bases aligning to TRBD1. The CDR3 is 12 amino acids. Trimming took 3 bases from V and 8 from J; bases not matched to a gene: 4. Germline V gives CDR1 SGHRS, CDR2 YFSETQ. In DNA, the CDR3 is TGCGCCAGCAGCTCGGACAGGCTGGAAGCTTTCTTT. This encodes CASSSDRLEAFF.

The chain joins TRBV5-3 to TRBJ2-7; D uncertain. TRBV5-3 is designated an ORF whose function remains uncertain. The V and J ends lost 3 bases and 0 bases respectively, with 10 bases between them. The CDR3 totals 14 residues. The CDR3 loop is CARSSSPLSYEQYF. CDR3 coding DNA: TGTGCCAGAAGCTCGTCTCCCCTCTCCTACGAGCAGTACTTC.